Listed here are 32 T cell receptor beta chains from one sample, sequenced in a study of cytomegalovirus exposure and HLA in healthy donors. Sequencing used immunoSEQ multiplex PCR; TCRdb keeps in-frame clones, though not all of them. The data hold 150,000 to 200,000 clones, with 75% to 90% observed a single time. Sequencing was performed on PBMCs. The receptors originated from a young man in good health and CMV-seropositive.

The V gene is TRBV5-1, the J gene TRBJ1-4, with D tentatively TRBD1 (5 bases). Trimming took off 5 bases at V and 6 bases at J, with 14 bases between the two ends. Germline CDR1 SGHRS, CDR2 YFSETQ. There are 14 residues in the CDR3. CDR3 coding DNA: TGCGCCAGCAGTCTTCTGGGAGGGGATGAAAAACTGTTTTTT. It encodes CASSLLGGDEKLFF.

The gene calls are TRBV7-9 and TRBJ2-1; 9 bases align to TRBD2. Germline trimming cut 4 bases from V and 0 bases from J; bases unmatched to any gene: 7. Germline CDR1 reads SEHNR; CDR2 reads FQNEAQ (reference sequence). The CDR3 consists of 17 residues. The CDR3 spells CASSSPSAGGSYNEQFF. The CDR3, as DNA: TGTGCCAGCAGCTCTCCTTCAGCGGGAGGCTCCTACAATGAGCAGTTCTTC. The full variable domain, rest sourced from reference TRBV7-9 and TRBJ2-1, is DTGVSQNPRHKITKRGQNVTFRCDPISEHNRLYWYRQTLGQGPEFLTYFQNEAQLEKSRLLSDRFSAERPKGSFSTLEIQRTEQGDSAMYLCASSSPSAGGSYNEQFFGPGTRLTVL.

This clone has at least ten counts. This sequence joins TRBV29-1 and TRBJ1-2; tentative D call: TRBD1 (5 bases). CDR3 size: 14 residues. Trimming took 0 bases from V and 4 from J, leaving 12 bases between them. The germline V gene encodes CDR1 SQVTM and CDR2 ANQGSEA. Written as DNA, the CDR3 is TGCAGCGTTGAAGATGAGGAGGGGATCTATGGCTACACCTTC. This sequence encodes CSVEDEEGIYGYTF. Full variable domain (outside the CDR3, taken from reference TRBV29-1 and TRBJ1-2): SAVISQKPSRDICQRGTSLTIQCQVDSQVTMMFWYRQQPGQSLTLIATANQGSEATYESGFVIDKFPISRPNLTFSTLTVSNMSPEDSSIYLCSVEDEEGIYGYTFGSGTRLTVV.

Only a few counts were recorded for this clone. The CDR3 loop reads CASSRTGGTNVLTF. The CDR3 coding sequence is TGTGCCAGTAGTCGGACAGGGGGGACCAACGTCCTGACTTTC. The gene calls are TRBV19 and TRBJ2-6, with TRBD1 identical over 10 bases. From germline, CDR1 is LNHDA and CDR2 SQIVND (reference sequence). Trimming cost V 5 bases and J 8 bases; bases outside gene matches: 3. The CDR3 is 14 residues long.

CDR3 sequence (DNA): TGTGCCAGCGGAGGGGTCGAGCAGTACTTC. This translates into CASGGVEQYF. V usage is TRBV6-6 and J usage is TRBJ2-7; the D gene is possibly TRBD2 (6 bases). The CDR3 sequence is 10 residues long. V shed 8 bases and J shed 6 bases, with 8 bases lying between them. Germline lookup yields CDR1 MNHNY and CDR2 SVGAGI (reference sequence).

The V gene is TRBV10-3, the J gene TRBJ1-3, with 7 bases aligning to TRBD1. The CDR3 covers 13 residues. V trimming: 8 bases; J trimming: 8 bases; junction bases outside the gene matches: 9. The V gene's germline CDR1 is ENHRY and CDR2 SYGVKD. DNA for the CDR3: TGTGCCATCGCCCCAGACAGGGCCTACACCATATATTTT. Encoded protein: CAIAPDRAYTIYF.

This clone was observed a handful of times. The chain carries TRBV28 and TRBJ2-2, with TRBD1 matching over 10 bases. The CDR3 consists of 15 residues. Looked up from germline, CDR1 is MDHEN and CDR2 is SYDVKM. The junction had 6 bases not matched to a gene; V was cut back by 6 bases and J by 5 bases. The CDR3, as DNA: TGTGCCAGCAGGTCCGGGACAGGGGATACCGGGGAGCTGTTTTTT. Protein product: CASRSGTGDTGELFF.

The chain carries TRBV5-6 and TRBJ2-1; D is perhaps TRBD1 (7 bases). Germline-derived CDR1 and CDR2 are SGHDT and YYEEEE. This CDR3 has 12 amino acids. V shed 0 bases and J shed 14 bases, with 12 bases lying between them. CDR3 bases: TGTGCCAGCAGCTTGGGGAGGGACAGAGAGTTCTTC. Its translation is CASSLGRDREFF.

This clone turned up a few times. The V and J genes are TRBV6-1 and TRBJ2-3; TRBD2 agrees at 7 bases. Trimming cost V 4 bases and J 0 bases; bases outside gene matches: 1. The CDR3 extends over 14 amino acids. Germline V gives CDR1 MNHNS, CDR2 SASEGT. DNA of the CDR3: TGTGCCAGCAGTGGACTAGCTAGCACAGATACGCAGTATTTT. Translation: CASSGLASTDTQYF.

The V call is TRBV5-1, the J call TRBJ1-5; tentatively, D is TRBD1 (5 bases). The germline V and J ends were trimmed by 2 bases and 2 bases, with 8 bases remaining between them. Germline V gene lookup returns CDR1 SGHRS and CDR2 YFSETQ. This CDR3 comprises 14 residues. The CDR3 region has the DNA TGCGCCAGCAGCTTAGACAGTGGCAATCAGCCCCAGCATTTT. As protein: CASSLDSGNQPQHF.

V gene TRBV6-1 combines with J gene TRBJ1-2, with D perhaps TRBD1 (6 bases). This CDR3 is 19 amino acids long. V lost 0 bases, J lost 0 bases, and 20 bases lay in between. CDR1 and CDR2 from the germline V gene are MNHNS and SASEGT. CDR3 DNA: TGTGCCAGCAGTGAAGCCCGGGGAAACACAGGGTTACCTAACTATGGCTACACCTTC. This encodes CASSEARGNTGLPNYGYTF.

In this sample, this clone turned up once. The genes are TRBV18 and TRBJ2-1; 7 bases fit TRBD1. With 6 bases clipped from V and 6 bases from J, the junction kept 11 bases outside the gene matches. The length of the CDR3 is 15 residues. From germline, CDR1 is KGHSH and CDR2 LQKENI. The CDR3 DNA reads as TGTGCCAGCTCTCATCCACCGGGACAGAGCAATGAGCAGTTCTTC. It translates to CASSHPPGQSNEQFF.

The rearrangement joins TRBV18 to TRBJ2-1; TRBD2 agrees at 9 bases. The V gene end was trimmed by 4 bases and the J gene end by 10 bases; junction bases not matched to a gene: 11. CDR1 and CDR2 (germline): KGHSH, LQKENI. This CDR3 contains 15 residues. The CDR3 loop is CASSRSGTSRGEQFF. CDR3 nucleotide sequence: TGTGCCAGCTCACGATCCGGGACTAGCAGGGGCGAGCAGTTCTTC. The full variable domain, with the rest looked up from reference TRBV18 and TRBJ2-1, is NAGVMQNPRHLVRRRGQEARLRCSPMKGHSHVYWYRQLPEEGLKFMVYLQKENIIDESGMPKERFSAEFPKEGPSILRIQQVVRGDSAAYFCASSRSGTSRGEQFFGPGTRLTVL.

This sequence joins TRBV19 and TRBJ2-3; 7 bases line up with TRBD2. V shed 4 bases, J shed 5 bases, and the junction held 18 bases outside the gene matches. This CDR3 spans 18 amino acids. Germline CDR1 LNHDA, CDR2 SQIVND (reference sequence). CDR3 sequence reads: CASSTEGRTRANKDTQYF. The CDR3 DNA sequence: TGTGCCAGTAGTACCGAGGGGCGGACTAGAGCGAATAAAGATACGCAGTATTTT.

The rearrangement links TRBV6-1 to TRBJ2-7, with unresolved D. This CDR3 spans 14 amino acids. The germline V gene encodes CDR1 MNHNS and CDR2 SASEGT. The germline V and J ends were trimmed by 10 bases and 4 bases, with 20 bases remaining between them. The CDR3 sequence: CATDPGWSTYEQYF. For the CDR3, the DNA is TGTGCCACCGACCCCGGGTGGTCGACGTACGAGCAGTACTTC.

The chain combines TRBV28 with TRBJ1-2; 8 bases are shared with TRBD1. The V segment lost 5 bases and the J segment 4 bases; nucleotides outside the gene matches: 3. This CDR3 has 13 residues. Germline V CDR1 and CDR2: MDHEN, SYDVKM. As DNA, the CDR3 is TGTGCCAGCAGTGCGGACAGGGCCTATGGCTACACCTTC. Translation gives CASSADRAYGYTF.

The chain combines TRBV11-3 with TRBJ1-2, with D tentatively TRBD1 (6 bases). The CDR3 runs to 14 residues. V lost 5 bases, J lost 8 bases, and 18 bases lay in between. Per the germline V gene, CDR1 is SGHNT and CDR2 is YENEEA. The CDR3 region has the DNA TGTGCCAGCAGCCACAGGGCACCCGGACGAGGCTACACCTTC. Protein: CASSHRAPGRGYTF.

The sample holds a few counts of this clone. The chain uses TRBV18 and TRBJ2-7, with a possible D match to TRBD1 (6 bases). There are 14 residues in the CDR3. The germline gives CDR1 KGHSH, CDR2 LQKENI. The V end lost 6 bases, the J end lost 7 bases, and 19 bases lay between the germline ends. In DNA, the CDR3 is TGTGCCAGCTCTACGACAGGCACCCAGGGAGAGCAGTACTTC. It yields the protein CASSTTGTQGEQYF.

This clone was recorded a few times. The chain links TRBV27 to TRBJ1-5; weak D call: TRBD1 (5 bases). The germline V gene encodes CDR1 MNHEY and CDR2 SMNVEV (reference sequence). V was cut by 5 bases and J by 6 bases, with 17 bases left in between. The CDR3 covers 15 residues. For the CDR3, the DNA is TGTGCCAGCAGTATGATGGGGGGTACGGGTCAGCCCCAGCATTTT. Translation gives CASSMMGGTGQPQHF.

This clone was counted a single time. V gene TRBV5-1 combines with J gene TRBJ2-5; D is ambiguous. The germline CDR1 and CDR2 sequences are SGHRS and YFSETQ. CDR3 size: 12 residues. V lost 2 bases to trimming and J lost 5 bases, with 7 bases between them. DNA of the CDR3: TGCGCCAGCAGCTTTGAGTTCGAGACCCAGTACTTC. This gives the protein CASSFEFETQYF.

Concerning this clone itself: The conserved final phenylalanine or tryptophan is absent from the CDR3, which likely points to a read error. The limits of the CDR3 on the DNA are not certain, so only TCRdb's listed CDR3 is given. V and J are TRBV6-1 and TRBJ1-3; TRBD1, the D gene given by the table, was not confirmed from the DNA. The germline gives CDR1 MNHNS, CDR2 SASEGT. Ends included, the CDR3 has 12 residues. This chain's CDR3 is CASSESSGYDSL.

This clone was counted a few times. The rearrangement joins TRBV6-1 to TRBJ1-5, with a weak D call TRBD1 (6 bases). Between the trimmed V and J ends, which lost 1 base and 5 bases, there was a span of 12 bases. Germline CDR1 MNHNS, CDR2 SASEGT. This CDR3 is built from 15 residues. CDR3 loop: CASSEEDSEHQPQHF. CDR3 nucleotides: TGTGCCAGCAGTGAAGAGGACAGTGAGCATCAGCCCCAGCATTTT.

In the case of this clone: At the DNA level, this CDR3 is encoded by other sequences in the same sample as well. The rearrangement uses TRBV28 and TRBJ1-4; D might be TRBD1 (5 bases). V lost 2 bases and J 7 bases, leaving 8 bases between the germline ends. Germline lookup yields CDR1 MDHEN and CDR2 SYDVKM. This CDR3 has 13 residues. CDR3 bases: TGTGCCAGCAGTTTAGGGAGGGGTGAAAAACTGTTTTTT. Translating gives CASSLGRGEKLFF.

This chain links TRBV18 with TRBJ2-3, with D possibly TRBD1 on 5 matching bases. V lost 5 bases and J lost 0, with 15 bases in between. Per the germline V gene, CDR1 is KGHSH and CDR2 is LQKENI. This CDR3 is built from 16 residues. CDR3 loop: CASSSTAVTSTDTQYF. CDR3 sequence (DNA): TGTGCCAGCTCATCGACAGCTGTGACTAGCACAGATACGCAGTATTTT.

The chain has TRBV6-1 and TRBJ1-3; unclear D gene. Trimming cost V 6 bases and J 0 bases, with 9 bases left between them. Germline values: CDR1 MNHNS, CDR2 SASEGT. CDR3 length: 14 amino acids. CDR3 sequence: CASREIFSGNTIYF. DNA for the CDR3: TGTGCCAGCAGAGAGATCTTCTCTGGAAACACCATATATTTT.

The V gene is TRBV5-6, the J gene TRBJ1-1; 8 nucleotides line up with TRBD1. Germline CDR1 and CDR2: SGHDT and YYEEEE. With 2 bases clipped from V and 11 bases from J, the junction kept 5 bases outside the gene matches. CDR3 size: 12 residues. Here the CDR3 reads CASSFRGPEAFF. DNA for the CDR3: TGTGCCAGCAGCTTCAGGGGGCCGGAGGCTTTCTTT.

V is TRBV5-1 and J is TRBJ2-7; 10 bases line up with TRBD2. CDR1 SGHRS and CDR2 YFSETQ come from the germline V gene. Trimming cost V 4 bases and J 2 bases; bases outside gene matches: 9. The CDR3 has 16 amino acids. CDR3 nucleotide sequence: TGCGCCAGCAGCCTTAGCGGGAGGTTCCAAGCCTACGAGCAGTACTTC. Translation: CASSLSGRFQAYEQYF. Using reference TRBV5-1 and TRBJ2-7 for the parts outside the CDR3, the full variable domain is KAGVTQTPRYLIKTRGQQVTLSCSPISGHRSVSWYQQTPGQGLQFLFEYFSETQRNKGNFPGRFSGRQFSNSRSEMNVSTLELGDSALYLCASSLSGRFQAYEQYFGPGTRLTVT.

V is TRBV27 and J is TRBJ2-5; 7 bases agree with TRBD1. The ends lost 6 bases at V and 0 bases at J; junction bases unmatched: 10. This CDR3 has 16 amino acids. Germline lookup yields CDR1 MNHEY and CDR2 SMNVEV (reference sequence). In DNA form, the CDR3 reads TGTGCCAGCAGCCTACGAGGGGGCGCTCACCAAGAGACCCAGTACTTC. Protein: CASSLRGGAHQETQYF.

The J gene is TRBJ2-2, the V gene TRBV2, with a possible D match to TRBD2 (7 bases). CDR1 and CDR2 (germline): SNHLY, FYNNEI. The CDR3 consists of 15 residues. The ends were cut back, 6 bases at V and 4 bases at J, with 15 bases in the middle. DNA of the CDR3: TGTGCCAGCAGGATGGGGGGGGCAGGCACCGGGGAGCTGTTTTTT. Translating gives CASRMGGAGTGELFF.

CDR3 region: CASSSWAGTANTGELFF. Here the CDR3 DNA reads TGTGCCAGCAGCTCCTGGGCCGGGACAGCGAACACCGGGGAGCTGTTTTTT. V gene TRBV5-4 combines with J gene TRBJ2-2; TRBD1 matches 7 bases. CDR3 length equals 17 residues. V gave up 3 bases and J gave up 0 bases; unmatched junction bases: 8. The V gene's germline CDR1 is SGHNT and CDR2 YYREEE (reference sequence).

The gene calls are TRBV6-6 and TRBJ1-2; tentative D call: TRBD1 (5 bases). The germline V gene has CDR1 MNHNY and CDR2 SVGAGI (reference sequence). The CDR3 runs to 13 residues. V was cut by 1 base and J by 4 bases, with 7 bases left in between. In DNA, the CDR3 is TGTGCCAGCAGTTACTTTACAGGCTATGGCTACACCTTC. Its translation is CASSYFTGYGYTF.

This chain connects TRBV28 to TRBJ1-5; 9 bases agree with TRBD1. This CDR3 has 12 amino acids. Germline lookup yields CDR1 MDHEN and CDR2 SYDVKM. After removal of 9 bases from V and 6 bases from J, the junction contained 3 bases not matched to a gene. The CDR3 coding sequence is TGTGCCAGTTGGGACAGGGCTCAGCCCCAGCATTTT. As protein: CASWDRAQPQHF.